The 29 T cell receptor beta chains reported below all come from one sample, sequenced in a study of regulatory T cells in long-lasting Graves disease. To make TCR beta libraries, researchers used iRepertoire HTBI primers and Arm-PCR of CDR3 regions. One entry per CDR3 protein results from TCRdb running MiXCR on the multiplex PCR reads. The sample lists 650,000 to 700,000 distinct CDR3 sequences; about 32% were seen once. This sample's time point: persistent/refractory GD, antithyroid drugs over 5 years with positive TRAb. RNA extracted from PBMCs served as the sequencing template. Sequences were derived from peripheral blood mononuclear cells (PBMCs), sampled when the disease was refractory, from a patient treated with antithyroid drugs. The receptors here all came from a female donor with Graves disease.

V and J are TRBV28 and TRBJ1-2; TRBD1 matches 7 bases. Germline trimming cut 2 bases from V and 7 bases from J; bases unmatched to any gene: 7. The CDR3 consists of 14 residues. The germline V gene encodes CDR1 MDHEN and CDR2 SYDVKM. The CDR3 nucleotides are TGTGCCAGCAGTTTAGCCCCAGGGGGAGGTGGCTACACCTTC. It is translated as CASSLAPGGGGYTF.

This clonotype was counted ten times or more. This sequence joins TRBV2 and TRBJ1-6; D not resolved. Deletions cut 1 base from V and 7 bases from J, with 14 bases between. The germline CDR1 and CDR2 sequences are SNHLY and FYNNEI. The CDR3 sequence is 16 residues long. DNA for the CDR3: TGTGCCAGCAGTGAAGAGGGTCAACGTTTGAATTCACCCCTCCACTTT. Translating it yields CASSEEGQRLNSPLHF.

This clonotype has a handful of counts. This chain joins TRBV27 and TRBJ1-5; perhaps TRBD1 as D (5 bases). Germline values: CDR1 MNHEY, CDR2 SMNVEV (reference sequence). V was cut by 6 bases and J by 6 bases, with 18 bases left in between. This CDR3 region has 15 residues. DNA of the CDR3: TGTGCCAGCAGACCCGCCGGGGGTTTGGTTCAGCCCCAGCATTTT. Protein: CASRPAGGLVQPQHF.

This clonotype was seen a handful of times. The chain links TRBV19 to TRBJ1-1, with D possibly TRBD1 on 5 matching bases. This CDR3 region has 15 residues. Germline V gene data show CDR1 as LNHDA and CDR2 as SQIVND (reference sequence). The germline V and J ends were trimmed by 3 bases and 4 bases, with 15 bases remaining between them. The chain's CDR3 is CASSIRVIGLTEAFF. CDR3 DNA: TGTGCCAGTAGTATCAGGGTTATAGGGCTCACTGAAGCTTTCTTT.

The rearrangement uses TRBV6-2 or TRBV6-3 and TRBJ1-6; D gene uncertain. Germline loops: CDR1 MNHEY, CDR2 SVGEGT. The V and J ends lost 2 bases and 16 bases respectively, with 18 bases between them. CDR3 length: 14 amino acids. The CDR3: CASSYGPATGQLHF. The CDR3 DNA is TGTGCCAGCAGTTACGGGCCAGCGACTGGCCAACTCCACTTT.

This clonotype has only a few counts. One base away lies a much larger clone, so this may be a sequencing read error. CDR3 nucleotides: TGTGCCAGCAGTTACTATCAGGGGGAGCTGTTTTTT. Translated: CASSYYQGELFF. The genes are TRBV6-2 or TRBV6-3 and TRBJ2-2, with D unresolved. Germline assignment: CDR1 MNHEY and CDR2 SVGEGT. The CDR3 runs 12 residues. V lost 1 base, J lost 8 bases, and 5 bases lay in between.

This clonotype was seen just once. The gene calls are TRBV12-3 or TRBV12-4 and TRBJ2-7; weak D call: TRBD1 (6 bases). Trimming stripped 6 bases from V and 2 bases from J, with 23 bases between. This CDR3 comprises 17 residues. CDR3 sequence (DNA): TGTGCCAGCAGCCAGAGTCCGTGGACAGAGAAAACCTACGAGCAGTACTTC. This encodes CASSQSPWTEKTYEQYF.

V and J are TRBV12-3 or TRBV12-4 and TRBJ1-6; 7 bases align to TRBD1. Trimming took 5 bases from V and 6 from J; bases not matched to a gene: 7. The CDR3 sequence is 15 residues long. CDR3 sequence: CASSRQGPPNSPLHF. DNA for the CDR3: TGTGCCAGCAGTCGACAGGGCCCCCCTAATTCACCCCTCCACTTT.

With respect to this clonotype: This clone may be a read error of a much larger clone one base away. The rearrangement joins TRBV12-3 or TRBV12-4 to TRBJ2-2; D may be TRBD2 (8 bases). This CDR3 contains 13 residues. Written as DNA, the CDR3 is TGTGCCAGCAGTGCACAGGGGAGCGGGGGGCTGTTTTTT. Amino acids: CASSAQGSGGLFF.

This clonotype came up many times. The chain employs TRBV20-1 and TRBJ1-1; D gene unclear. Germline values: CDR1 DFQATT, CDR2 SNEGSKA (reference sequence). The CDR3 covers 14 residues. V lost 5 bases and J 1 base, leaving 14 bases between the germline ends. The CDR3 nucleotides are TGCAGTGCTTCACCGAAGGTTGCGAACACTGAAGCTTTCTTT. It yields the protein CSASPKVANTEAFF.

The table lists this clonotype with many counts. V usage is TRBV12-3 or TRBV12-4 and J usage is TRBJ2-7; maybe TRBD1 (6 bases). There are 14 residues in the CDR3. V lost 3 bases to trimming and J lost 4 bases, with 13 bases between them. CDR3 region: CASSFTIQGYEQYF. Written as DNA, the CDR3 is TGTGCCAGCAGTTTCACCATACAGGGATACGAGCAGTACTTC.

V is TRBV6-1 and J is TRBJ1-1; no firm D call. This CDR3 has 14 residues. The V end lost 11 bases, the J end lost 4 bases, and 20 bases lay between the germline ends. Germline lookup yields CDR1 MNHNS and CDR2 SASEGT. DNA for the CDR3: TGTGCCTCGTCCCTCGAGAGGGCCGGCACTGAAGCTTTCTTT. It yields the protein CASSLERAGTEAFF.

This clonotype was observed at least ten times. The J gene is TRBJ1-2, the V gene TRBV15, with a possible D match to TRBD1 (5 bases). The CDR3 is 14 residues long. The V and J ends lost 5 bases and 3 bases respectively, with 13 bases between them. The germline V gene has CDR1 LNHNV and CDR2 YYDKDF (reference sequence). CDR3 bases: TGTGCCACCAGCGGAGGGGCGCAGTACTATGGCTACACCTTC. Protein: CATSGGAQYYGYTF. The full variable domain, in which reference TRBV15 and TRBJ1-2 provide the parts outside the CDR3, is DAMVIQNPRYQVTQFGKPVTLSCSQTLNHNVMYWYQQKSSQAPKLLFHYYDKDFNNEADTPDNFQSRRPNTSFCFLDIRSPGLGDTAMYLCATSGGAQYYGYTFGSGTRLTVV.

V and J are TRBV14 and TRBJ1-1, with TRBD1 as a possible D gene (5 bases). V gave up 1 base and J gave up 4 bases, with 10 bases separating them. The CDR3 sequence is 14 residues long. Germline-derived CDR1 and CDR2 are SGHDN and FVKESK. The CDR3 loop is CASSQVGQGTEAFF. Here the CDR3 DNA reads TGTGCCAGCAGCCAAGTGGGCCAGGGCACTGAAGCTTTCTTT. The full variable domain, in which reference TRBV14 and TRBJ1-1 provide the parts outside the CDR3, is EAGVTQFPSHSVIEKGQTVTLRCDPISGHDNLYWYRRVMGKEIKFLLHFVKESKQDESGMPNNRFLAERTGGTYSTLKVQPAELEDSGVYFCASSQVGQGTEAFFGQGTRLTVV.

This clonotype came up a few times. The chain joins TRBV6-1 to TRBJ1-5; 9 bases agree with TRBD1. With V trimmed by 6 bases and J by 5 bases, 2 bases remained unmatched. Germline CDR1 MNHNS, CDR2 SASEGT. This CDR3 comprises 13 residues. The CDR3 here is CASSTGGDQPQHF. The CDR3 nucleotides are TGTGCCAGCAGCACAGGGGGCGATCAGCCCCAGCATTTT.

The genes are TRBV5-1 and TRBJ2-2; TRBD2 agrees at 7 bases. Germline CDR1 is SGHRS and CDR2 is YFSETQ. The CDR3 is made up of 16 amino acids. The junction had 12 bases not matched to a gene; V was cut back by 3 bases and J by 7 bases. The CDR3 bases are TGCGCCAGCAGCTCCCATGCGGGAGTATCCGGCGGGGAGCTGTTTTTT. Protein sequence: CASSSHAGVSGGELFF.

This clonotype was seen at least ten times. This chain's CDR3 is CASRLRLADSYEQYF. The CDR3 coding sequence is TGTGCCAGCAGACTGCGACTAGCGGACTCCTACGAGCAGTACTTC. This chain links TRBV2 with TRBJ2-7; TRBD2 matches at 9 bases. Losses at the gene ends were 6 bases for V and 0 bases for J; bases not matched to a gene: 6. Germline loops: CDR1 SNHLY, CDR2 FYNNEI. The CDR3 sequence is 15 residues long.

This clonotype was seen many times. Relative to the germline gene, one junction end is altered; a read error may explain this. The V call is TRBV5-1, the J call TRBJ1-1; a possible D gene is TRBD1 (6 bases). The CDR3 is 14 amino acids. CDR1 SGHRS and CDR2 YFSETQ come from the germline V gene. The DNA of the CDR3 is TGTGCCAGCAGTGGAACAGGGCTAAACACTGAAGCTTTCTTT. This translates into CASSGTGLNTEAFF.

The CDR3 sequence is CASSSVHGGRRYEQYF. The CDR3 bases are TGTGCCAGCAGCTCCGTCCACGGCGGGAGACGCTACGAGCAGTACTTC. The chain links TRBV6-1 to TRBJ2-7, with TRBD2 matching 7 bases. The CDR3 covers 16 residues. Germline CDR1 reads MNHNS; CDR2 reads SASEGT. With V trimmed by 6 bases and J by 3 bases, 14 bases remained unmatched.

The chain uses TRBV3-1 and TRBJ1-4; 10 nucleotides align to TRBD1. This CDR3 comprises 13 residues. The V gene end was trimmed by 4 bases and the J gene end by 10 bases; junction bases not matched to a gene: 3. In germline, CDR1 is LGHDT, CDR2 YNNKEL (reference sequence). The CDR3 DNA sequence: TGTGCCAGCAGCCCAAGGACAGGGGGAAAACTGTTTTTT. It yields the protein CASSPRTGGKLFF.

This chain uses TRBV2 with TRBJ2-7; 10 bases are a match to TRBD1. This CDR3 spans 15 amino acids. Per the germline V gene, CDR1 is SNHLY and CDR2 is FYNNEI. V dropped 6 bases and J dropped 3; count of bases not matched to a gene: 8. The CDR3 region is CASRVQTGGNYEQYF. The DNA of the CDR3 is TGTGCCAGCAGAGTCCAGACAGGGGGCAACTACGAGCAGTACTTC.

This clonotype was counted only a few times. In nucleotides, the CDR3 is TGTGCCAGCAGTTCCCTCCCGACGGCGGTAGGGCATTTT. Protein sequence: CASSSLPTAVGHF. V gene TRBV28 combines with J gene TRBJ1-5; D is undetermined. Germline CDR1 reads MDHEN; CDR2 reads SYDVKM. With 4 bases removed from V and 15 bases from J, the gap between germline ends came to 19 bases. The CDR3 runs to 13 residues.

To note about this clonotype: Only one base separates this from a far larger clonotype, so it likely reflects a read error. Since the CDR3 does not end with the conserved phenylalanine or tryptophan, this likely comes from a read error. The J gene is TRBJ1-1, the V gene TRBV28; no firm D call. This CDR3 region has 13 residues. The V gene lost 4 bases and the J gene lost 3 bases, with 9 bases spanning the gap. The germline V gene has CDR1 MDHEN and CDR2 SYDVKM. The CDR3 DNA follows: TGTGCCAGCAGTTACTCTAAGTACACTGAAGCTTTCTCT. Translated: CASSYSKYTEAFS.

The chain is built from TRBV19 and TRBJ1-1, with 7 bases identical to TRBD1. Germline trimming cut 3 bases from V and 4 bases from J; bases unmatched to any gene: 11. CDR3 size: 16 residues. Per germline, CDR1 LNHDA and CDR2 SQIVND (reference sequence). The CDR3 loop reads CASSMTSSPGGTEAFF. DNA of the CDR3: TGTGCCAGTAGTATGACCAGTTCGCCAGGGGGCACTGAAGCTTTCTTT.

On this clonotype: One end of the junction fails to match germline, which may point to a read error. V usage is TRBV25-1 and J usage is TRBJ2-2; 9 bases agree with TRBD2. This CDR3 has 18 residues. The germline V gene encodes CDR1 MGHDK and CDR2 SYGVNS. CDR3 coding DNA: TGTGCCAGCAGTGATCGCGAGAGCGGGAGGCCGAACACCGGGGAGCTGCTTTTT. Encoded protein: CASSDRESGRPNTGELLF.

In its sample, this clonotype was seen a few times. The V and J genes are TRBV5-1 and TRBJ1-1, with TRBD1 as a possible D gene (5 bases). Trimming stripped 1 base from V and 0 bases from J, with 10 bases between. This CDR3 has 15 residues. CDR1 and CDR2 from the germline V gene are SGHRS and YFSETQ. CDR3 region: CASSLRPGMNTEAFF. The CDR3, as DNA: TGCGCCAGCAGCTTGCGACCAGGGATGAACACTGAAGCTTTCTTT. Complete variable domain (other parts from reference TRBV5-1 and TRBJ1-1): KAGVTQTPRYLIKTRGQQVTLSCSPISGHRSVSWYQQTPGQGLQFLFEYFSETQRNKGNFPGRFSGRQFSNSRSEMNVSTLELGDSALYLCASSLRPGMNTEAFFGQGTRLTVV.

The gene calls are TRBV3-1 and TRBJ2-6; 12 bases fit TRBD2. This CDR3 contains 17 residues. CDR1 and CDR2 from the germline V gene are LGHDT and YNNKEL (reference sequence). Trimming at V came to 4 bases and at J to 2 bases, leaving 3 bases not matched to a gene. CDR3 bases: TGTGCCAGCAGCCGCCTAGCGGGAGGGACTGGGGCCAACGTCCTGACTTTC. It codes for CASSRLAGGTGANVLTF.

The CDR3 here is CASSLPGTEQYF. CDR3 DNA: TGTGCCAGCAGCCTACCTGGTACCGAGCAGTACTTC. The chain employs TRBV6-1 and TRBJ2-7; D is ambiguous. The germline gives CDR1 MNHNS, CDR2 SASEGT. V gave up 6 bases and J gave up 6 bases, with 12 bases separating them. This CDR3 contains 12 residues.

The chain combines TRBV12-3 or TRBV12-4 with TRBJ1-2; D call uncertain. V gave up 3 bases and J gave up 4 bases, with 21 bases separating them. This CDR3 is built from 17 residues. CDR3 residues: CASSFRPRAIRAYGYTF. The CDR3 DNA is TGTGCCAGCAGTTTTAGGCCGCGGGCCATCCGTGCCTATGGCTACACCTTC.